This T cell receptor beta chain originates from a study of CD8 T cells in Susac syndrome. V was trimmed by 0 bases and J by 8 bases, leaving 14 bases between them. Germline V lookup: CDR1 MGHRA, CDR2 YSYEKL. The CDR3 runs to 15 residues. The authors reverse transcribed roughly 0.5 to 1 ug RNA with random hexamers. TCRdb reanalysed the immunoSEQ multiplex PCR reads using MiXCR and keeps one entry per CDR3 protein. The table lists roughly 140,000 distinct CDR3 sequences, around 95% of them singletons, with about 0.19% in the top ten. The rearrangement uses TRBV4-1 and TRBJ2-1; TRBD1 might be the D (6 bases). The sequencing sample was made of CD8+ T cells from PBMCs. This TCR derives from a human donor with multiple sclerosis. DNA of the CDR3: TGCGCCAGCAGCCAAGAGGCAGGGGTCGTCGATGAGCAGTTCTTC. Protein sequence: CASSQEAGVVDEQFF.